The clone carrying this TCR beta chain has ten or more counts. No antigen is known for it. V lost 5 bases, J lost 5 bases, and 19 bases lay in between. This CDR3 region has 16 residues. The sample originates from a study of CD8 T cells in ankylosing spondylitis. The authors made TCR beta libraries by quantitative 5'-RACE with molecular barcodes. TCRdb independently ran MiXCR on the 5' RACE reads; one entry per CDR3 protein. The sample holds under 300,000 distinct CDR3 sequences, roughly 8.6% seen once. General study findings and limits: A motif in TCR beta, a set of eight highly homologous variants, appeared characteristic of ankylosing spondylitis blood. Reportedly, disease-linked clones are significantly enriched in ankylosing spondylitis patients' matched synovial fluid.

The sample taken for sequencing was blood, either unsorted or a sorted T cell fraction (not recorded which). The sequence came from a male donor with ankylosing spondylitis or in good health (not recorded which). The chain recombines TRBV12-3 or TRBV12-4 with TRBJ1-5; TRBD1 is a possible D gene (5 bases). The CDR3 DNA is TGTGCCAGCAGTCTGGAGTTAGGGGCTCACGATCAGCCCCAGCATTTT. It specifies CASSLELGAHDQPQHF.